This T cell receptor (beta chain) was captured in a study of regulatory T cells in long-lasting Graves disease. Time point described: persistent/refractory GD, antithyroid drugs over 5 years with positive TRAb. The TCR library was prepared using RNA isolated from PBMCs. Researchers made TCR beta libraries by using iRepertoire HTBI primers and running Arm-PCR on CDR3 regions. TCRdb independently ran MiXCR on the multiplex PCR reads; one entry per CDR3 protein. The sample yields over 250,000 distinct CDR3 sequences, roughly a fifth seen once. Points on this clonotype: Its antigen is unidentified.

The junction had 6 bases not matched to a gene; V was cut back by 3 bases and J by 3 bases. Looked up from germline, CDR1 is DFQATT and CDR2 is SNEGSKA (reference sequence). The CDR3 runs 14 residues. Study results and caveats: Among the persistent patients, fewer than 3,000 public clonotypes were shared, more than the roughly 970 shared among new patients.

The material sequenced was peripheral blood mononuclear cells (PBMCs), taken when the disease was refractory, from a patient treated with antithyroid drugs. The clonotype comes from a female donor with Graves disease. The V gene is TRBV20-1, the J gene TRBJ2-7; the match to TRBD2 covers 9 bases. DNA of the CDR3: TGCAGTGCTAGGCCTAGCGGGAACCTCTACGAGCAGTACTTC. It encodes CSARPSGNLYEQYF.